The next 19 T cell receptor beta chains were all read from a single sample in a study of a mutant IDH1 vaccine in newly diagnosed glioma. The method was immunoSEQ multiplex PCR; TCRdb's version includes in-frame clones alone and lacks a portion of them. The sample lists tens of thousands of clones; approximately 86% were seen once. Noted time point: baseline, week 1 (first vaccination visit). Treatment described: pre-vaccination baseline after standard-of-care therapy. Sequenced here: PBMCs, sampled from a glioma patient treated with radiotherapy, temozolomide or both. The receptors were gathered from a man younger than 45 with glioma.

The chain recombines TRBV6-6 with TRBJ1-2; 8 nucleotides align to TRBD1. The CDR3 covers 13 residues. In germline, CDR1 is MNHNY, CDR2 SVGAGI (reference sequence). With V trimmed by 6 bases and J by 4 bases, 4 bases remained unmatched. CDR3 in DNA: TGTGCCAGCAGACAGACAGGGGTCTATGGCTACACCTTC. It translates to CASRQTGVYGYTF.

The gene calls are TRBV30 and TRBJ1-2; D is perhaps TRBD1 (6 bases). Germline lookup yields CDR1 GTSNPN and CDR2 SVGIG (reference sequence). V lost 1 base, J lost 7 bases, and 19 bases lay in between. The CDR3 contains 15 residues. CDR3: CAWSAPGTRVRGYTF. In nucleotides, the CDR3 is TGTGCCTGGAGTGCACCCGGGACAAGGGTTCGTGGCTACACCTTC.

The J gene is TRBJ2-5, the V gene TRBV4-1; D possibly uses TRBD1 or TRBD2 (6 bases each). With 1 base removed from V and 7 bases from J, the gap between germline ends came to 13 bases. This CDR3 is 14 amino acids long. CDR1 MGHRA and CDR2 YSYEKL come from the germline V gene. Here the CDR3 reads CASSQGGAGGTQYF. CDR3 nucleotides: TGCGCCAGCAGCCAAGGGGGGGCCGGGGGGACCCAGTACTTC.

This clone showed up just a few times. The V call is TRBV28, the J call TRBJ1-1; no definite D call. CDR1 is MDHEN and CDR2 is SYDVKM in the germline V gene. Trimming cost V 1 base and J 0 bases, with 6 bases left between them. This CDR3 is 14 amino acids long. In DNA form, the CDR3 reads TGTGCCAGCAGTTTATACAGTGTGAACACTGAAGCTTTCTTT. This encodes CASSLYSVNTEAFF.

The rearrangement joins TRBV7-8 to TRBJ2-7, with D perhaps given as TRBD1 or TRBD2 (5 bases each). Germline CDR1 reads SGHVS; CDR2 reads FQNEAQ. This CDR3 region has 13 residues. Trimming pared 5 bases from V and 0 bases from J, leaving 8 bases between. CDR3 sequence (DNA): TGTGCCAGCAGCGAGGGGATCTCCTACGAGCAGTACTTC. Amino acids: CASSEGISYEQYF.

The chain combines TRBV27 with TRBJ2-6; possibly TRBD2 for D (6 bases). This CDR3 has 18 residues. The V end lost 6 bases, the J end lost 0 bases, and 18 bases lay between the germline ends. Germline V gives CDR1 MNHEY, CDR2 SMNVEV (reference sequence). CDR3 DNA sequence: TGTGCCAGCAGCCCCCGCGGGGTCACCCTCTCTGGGGCCAACGTCCTGACTTTC. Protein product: CASSPRGVTLSGANVLTF.

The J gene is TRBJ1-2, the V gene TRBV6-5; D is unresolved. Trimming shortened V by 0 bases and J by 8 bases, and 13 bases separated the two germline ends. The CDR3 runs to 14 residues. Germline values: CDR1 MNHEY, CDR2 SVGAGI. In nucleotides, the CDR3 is TGTGCCAGCAGTTACTCGGGAGGGTTGGAGGGCTACACCTTC. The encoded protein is CASSYSGGLEGYTF.

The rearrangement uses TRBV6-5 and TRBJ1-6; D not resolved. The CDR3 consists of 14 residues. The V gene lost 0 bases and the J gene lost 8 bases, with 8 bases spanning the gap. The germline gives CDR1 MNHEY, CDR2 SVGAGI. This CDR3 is CASSYSLRDSPLHF. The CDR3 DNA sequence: TGTGCCAGCAGTTACTCGCTGAGGGATTCACCCCTCCACTTT.

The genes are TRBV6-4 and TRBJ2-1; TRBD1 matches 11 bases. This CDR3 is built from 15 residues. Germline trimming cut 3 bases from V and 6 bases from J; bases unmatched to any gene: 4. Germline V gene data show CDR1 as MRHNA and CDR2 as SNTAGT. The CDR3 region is CASSETGTGGNEQFF. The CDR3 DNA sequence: TGTGCCAGCAGTGAAACCGGGACAGGGGGCAATGAGCAGTTCTTC.

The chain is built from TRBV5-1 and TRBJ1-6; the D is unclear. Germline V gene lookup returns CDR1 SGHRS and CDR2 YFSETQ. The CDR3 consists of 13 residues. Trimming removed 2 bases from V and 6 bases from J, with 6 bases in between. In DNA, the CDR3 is TGCGCCAGCAGCTTCTCGTCTAATTCACCCCTCCACTTT. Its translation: CASSFSSNSPLHF.

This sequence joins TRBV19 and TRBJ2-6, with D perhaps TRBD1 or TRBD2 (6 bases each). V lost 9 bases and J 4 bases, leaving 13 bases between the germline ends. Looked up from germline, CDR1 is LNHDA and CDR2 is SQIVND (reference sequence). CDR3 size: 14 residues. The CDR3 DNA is TGTGCCAGCGCCGGGGGCGGAGGGGCCAACGTCCTGACTTTC. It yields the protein CASAGGGGANVLTF. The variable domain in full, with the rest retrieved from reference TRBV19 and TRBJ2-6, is DGGITQSPKYLFRKEGQNVTLSCEQNLNHDAMYWYRQDPGQGLRLIYYSQIVNDFQKGDIAEGYSVSREKKESFPLTVTSAQKNPTAFYLCASAGGGGANVLTFGAGSRLTVL.

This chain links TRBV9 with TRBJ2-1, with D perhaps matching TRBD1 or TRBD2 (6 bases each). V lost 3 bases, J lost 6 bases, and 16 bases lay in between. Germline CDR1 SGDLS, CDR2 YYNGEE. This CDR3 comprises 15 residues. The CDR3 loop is CASSGRHRGANEQFF. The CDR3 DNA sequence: TGTGCCAGCAGCGGTCGACATAGGGGGGCCAATGAGCAGTTCTTC. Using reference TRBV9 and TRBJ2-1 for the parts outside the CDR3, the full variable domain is DSGVTQTPKHLITATGQRVTLRCSPRSGDLSVYWYQQSLDQGLQFLIQYYNGEERAKGNILERFSAQQFPDLHSELNLSSLELGDSALYFCASSGRHRGANEQFFGPGTRLTVL.

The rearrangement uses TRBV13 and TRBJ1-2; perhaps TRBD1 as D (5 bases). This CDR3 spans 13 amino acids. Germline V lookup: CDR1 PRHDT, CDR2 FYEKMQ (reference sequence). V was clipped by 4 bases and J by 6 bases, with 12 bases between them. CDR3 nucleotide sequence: TGTGCCAGCAGCTCTGGGACCGGGGATGGCTACACCTTC. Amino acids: CASSSGTGDGYTF.

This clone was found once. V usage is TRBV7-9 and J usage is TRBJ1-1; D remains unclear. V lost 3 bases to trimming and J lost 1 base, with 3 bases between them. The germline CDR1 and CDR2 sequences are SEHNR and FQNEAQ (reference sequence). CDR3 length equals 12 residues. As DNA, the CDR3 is TGTGCCAGCAGCTTTCAGAACACTGAAGCTTTCTTT. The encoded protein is CASSFQNTEAFF.

CDR3: CASSVSRDTQYF. The CDR3 coding sequence is TGTGCCAGCAGCGTCTCAAGGGATACGCAGTATTTT. The rearrangement uses TRBV9 and TRBJ2-3; no firm D call. The germline V gene encodes CDR1 SGDLS and CDR2 YYNGEE. Trimming took 2 bases from V and 6 from J, leaving 7 bases between them. The CDR3 runs to 12 residues.

CDR3 DNA: TGTGCCAGCAGTGAATCGGAGGGATCACCCCTCCACTTT. It specifies CASSESEGSPLHF. The genes are TRBV2 and TRBJ1-6; no reliable D call. The CDR3 consists of 13 residues. The germline V gene has CDR1 SNHLY and CDR2 FYNNEI. The germline V and J ends were trimmed by 2 bases and 10 bases, with 9 bases remaining between them.

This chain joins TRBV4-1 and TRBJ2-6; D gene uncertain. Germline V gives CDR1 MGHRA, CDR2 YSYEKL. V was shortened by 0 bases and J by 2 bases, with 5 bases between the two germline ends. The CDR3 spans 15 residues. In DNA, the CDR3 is TGCGCCAGCAGCCAAGATTACCCTGGGGCCAACGTCCTGACTTTC. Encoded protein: CASSQDYPGANVLTF.

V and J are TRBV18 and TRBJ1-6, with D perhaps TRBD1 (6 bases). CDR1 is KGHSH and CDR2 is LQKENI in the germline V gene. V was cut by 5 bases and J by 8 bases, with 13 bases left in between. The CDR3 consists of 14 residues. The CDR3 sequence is CASSSGQGYSPLHF. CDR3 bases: TGTGCCAGCTCATCGGGACAAGGGTATTCACCCCTCCACTTT.

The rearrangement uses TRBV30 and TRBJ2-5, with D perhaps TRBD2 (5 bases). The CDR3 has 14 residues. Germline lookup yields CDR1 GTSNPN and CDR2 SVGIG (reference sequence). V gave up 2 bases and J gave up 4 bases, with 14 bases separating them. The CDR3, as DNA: TGTGCCTGGAGTAATGGAGGATTTGGAGAGACCCAGTACTTC. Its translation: CAWSNGGFGETQYF.